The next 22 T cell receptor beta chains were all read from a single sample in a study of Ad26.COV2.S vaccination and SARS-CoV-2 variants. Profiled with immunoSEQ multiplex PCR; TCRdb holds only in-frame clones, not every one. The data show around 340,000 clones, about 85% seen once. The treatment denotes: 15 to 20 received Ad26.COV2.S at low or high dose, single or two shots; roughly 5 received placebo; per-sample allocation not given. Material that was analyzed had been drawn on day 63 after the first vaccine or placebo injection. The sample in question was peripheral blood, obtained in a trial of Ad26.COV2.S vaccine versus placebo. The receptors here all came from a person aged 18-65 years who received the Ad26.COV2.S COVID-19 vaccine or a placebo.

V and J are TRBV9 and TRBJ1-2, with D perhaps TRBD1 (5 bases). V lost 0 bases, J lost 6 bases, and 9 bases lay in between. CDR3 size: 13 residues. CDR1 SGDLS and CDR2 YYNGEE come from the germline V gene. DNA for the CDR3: TGTGCCAGCAGCGTAGGTGAAGGGGATGGCTACACCTTC. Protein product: CASSVGEGDGYTF.

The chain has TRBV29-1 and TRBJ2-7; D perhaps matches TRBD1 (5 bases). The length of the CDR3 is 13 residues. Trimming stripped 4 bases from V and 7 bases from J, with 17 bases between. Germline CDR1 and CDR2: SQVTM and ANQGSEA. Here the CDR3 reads CSVVVRASMEQYF. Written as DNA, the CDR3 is TGCAGCGTTGTGGTCAGGGCGTCCATGGAGCAGTACTTC.

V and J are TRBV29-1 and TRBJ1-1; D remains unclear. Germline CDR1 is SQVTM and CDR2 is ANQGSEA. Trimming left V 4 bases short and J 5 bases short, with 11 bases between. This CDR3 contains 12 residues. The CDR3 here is CSVASRRTEAFF. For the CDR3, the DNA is TGCAGCGTTGCATCCAGGCGTACTGAAGCTTTCTTT.

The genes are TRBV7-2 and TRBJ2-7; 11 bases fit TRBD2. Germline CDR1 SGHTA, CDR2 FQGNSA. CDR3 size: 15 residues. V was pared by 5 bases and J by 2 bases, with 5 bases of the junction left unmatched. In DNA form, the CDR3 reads TGTGCCAGCAGCGAAACTAGCGGGAGTACCTACGAGCAGTACTTC. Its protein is CASSETSGSTYEQYF.

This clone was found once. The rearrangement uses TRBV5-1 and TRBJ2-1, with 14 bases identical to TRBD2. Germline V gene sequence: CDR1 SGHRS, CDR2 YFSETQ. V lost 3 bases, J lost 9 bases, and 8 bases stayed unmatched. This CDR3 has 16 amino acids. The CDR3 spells CASSSLTSGRAGEQFF. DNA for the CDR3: TGCGCCAGCAGCTCTTTGACTAGCGGGAGGGCCGGTGAGCAGTTCTTC.

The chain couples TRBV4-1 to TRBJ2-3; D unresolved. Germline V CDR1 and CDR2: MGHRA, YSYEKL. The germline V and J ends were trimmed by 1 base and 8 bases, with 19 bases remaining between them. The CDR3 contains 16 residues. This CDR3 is CASSQGELRFVLTQYF. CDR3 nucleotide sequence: TGCGCCAGCAGCCAAGGGGAACTTCGGTTCGTCCTTACGCAGTATTTT.

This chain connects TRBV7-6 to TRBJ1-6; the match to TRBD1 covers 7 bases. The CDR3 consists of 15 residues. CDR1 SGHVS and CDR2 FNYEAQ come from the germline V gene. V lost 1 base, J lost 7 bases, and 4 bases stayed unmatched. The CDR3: CASSLGQGGNSPLHF. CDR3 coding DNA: TGTGCCAGCAGCTTAGGACAGGGTGGGAATTCACCCCTCCACTTT.

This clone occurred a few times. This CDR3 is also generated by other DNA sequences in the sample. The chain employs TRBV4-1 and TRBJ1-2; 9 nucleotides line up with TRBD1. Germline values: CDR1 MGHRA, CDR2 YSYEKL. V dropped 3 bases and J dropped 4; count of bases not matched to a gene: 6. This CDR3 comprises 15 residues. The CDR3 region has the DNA TGCGCCAGCAGCCAGCCGGGACAGGGCCTCTATGGCTACACCTTC. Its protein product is CASSQPGQGLYGYTF.

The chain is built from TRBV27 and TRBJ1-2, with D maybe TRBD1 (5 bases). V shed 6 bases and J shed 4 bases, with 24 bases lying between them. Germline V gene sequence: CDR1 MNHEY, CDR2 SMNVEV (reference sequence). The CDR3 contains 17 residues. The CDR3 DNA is TGTGCCAGCAGAAAAGTCGGGGGTGTCACTTCTTCCTATGGCTACACCTTC. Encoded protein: CASRKVGGVTSSYGYTF.

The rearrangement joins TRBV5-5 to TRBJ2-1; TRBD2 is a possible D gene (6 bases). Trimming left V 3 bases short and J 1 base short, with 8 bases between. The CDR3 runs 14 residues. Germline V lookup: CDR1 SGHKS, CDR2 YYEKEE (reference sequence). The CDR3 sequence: CASSSGGSYNEQFF. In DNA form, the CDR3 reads TGTGCCAGCAGCTCCGGGGGATCCTACAATGAGCAGTTCTTC.

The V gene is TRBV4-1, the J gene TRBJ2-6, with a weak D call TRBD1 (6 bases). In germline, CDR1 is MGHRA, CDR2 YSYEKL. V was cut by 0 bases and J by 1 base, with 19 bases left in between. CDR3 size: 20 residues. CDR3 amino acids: CASSQDGETGVGSGANVLTF. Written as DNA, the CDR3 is TGCGCCAGCAGCCAAGATGGGGAGACAGGCGTCGGTTCTGGGGCCAACGTCCTGACTTTC.

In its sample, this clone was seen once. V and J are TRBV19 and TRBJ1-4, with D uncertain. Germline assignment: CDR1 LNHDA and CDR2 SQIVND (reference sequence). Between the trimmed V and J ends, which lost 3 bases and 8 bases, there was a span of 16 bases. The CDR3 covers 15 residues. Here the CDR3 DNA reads TGTGCCAGTAGTATCGAGACTGTTCCACGAGAAAAACTGTTTTTT. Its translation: CASSIETVPREKLFF.

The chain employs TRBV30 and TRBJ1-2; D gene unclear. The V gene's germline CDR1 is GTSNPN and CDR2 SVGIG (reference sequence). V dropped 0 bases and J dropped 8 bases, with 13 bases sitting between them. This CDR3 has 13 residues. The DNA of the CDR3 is TGTGCCTGGAGTGTACTGGGAGTCGGGGGCTACACCTTC. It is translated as CAWSVLGVGGYTF. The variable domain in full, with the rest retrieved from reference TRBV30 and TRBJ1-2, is SQTIHQWPATLVQPVGSPLSLECTVEGTSNPNLYWYRQAAGRGLQLLFYSVGIGQISSEVPQNLSASRPQDRQFILSSKKLLLSDSGFYLCAWSVLGVGGYTFGSGTRLTVV.

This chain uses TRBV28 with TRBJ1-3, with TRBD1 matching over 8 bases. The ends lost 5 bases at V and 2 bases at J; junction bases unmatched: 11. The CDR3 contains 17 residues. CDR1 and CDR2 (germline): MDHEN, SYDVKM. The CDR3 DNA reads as TGTGCCAGCAGTCCACCGACCCTACAGGGGGCTGGAAACACCATATATTTT. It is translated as CASSPPTLQGAGNTIYF.

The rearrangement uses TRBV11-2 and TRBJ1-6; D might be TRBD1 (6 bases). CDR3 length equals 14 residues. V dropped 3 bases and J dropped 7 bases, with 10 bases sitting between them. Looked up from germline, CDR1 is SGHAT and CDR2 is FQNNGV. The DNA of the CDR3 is TGTGCCAGCAGCTTTCACAGGGCGAATTCACCCCTCCACTTT. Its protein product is CASSFHRANSPLHF.

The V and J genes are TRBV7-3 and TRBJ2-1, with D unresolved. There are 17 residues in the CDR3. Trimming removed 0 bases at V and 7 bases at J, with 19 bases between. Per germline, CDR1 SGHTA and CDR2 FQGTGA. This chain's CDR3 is CASSLTTKRSVVNEQFF. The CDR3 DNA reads TGTGCCAGCAGCTTAACGACGAAGAGGAGCGTAGTAAATGAGCAGTTCTTC.

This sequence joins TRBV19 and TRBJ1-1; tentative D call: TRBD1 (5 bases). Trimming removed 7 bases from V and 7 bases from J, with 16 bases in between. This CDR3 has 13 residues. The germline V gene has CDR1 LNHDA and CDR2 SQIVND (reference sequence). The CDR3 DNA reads TGTGCCAGTACTACGCAGGGAGAGGGTGAAGCTTTCTTT. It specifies CASTTQGEGEAFF.

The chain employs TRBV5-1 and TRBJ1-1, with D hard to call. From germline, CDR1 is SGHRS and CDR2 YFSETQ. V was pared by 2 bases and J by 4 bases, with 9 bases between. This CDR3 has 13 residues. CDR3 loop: CASSFPGGTEAFF. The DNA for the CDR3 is TGCGCCAGCAGCTTTCCGGGAGGCACTGAAGCTTTCTTT.

CDR3 nucleotide sequence: TGTGCCAGCAGCCAAGGGGTGAGCCTCCTTGGGAACTATGGCTACACCTTC. It is translated as CASSQGVSLLGNYGYTF. The rearrangement links TRBV3-1 (or the pseudogene TRBV3-2) to TRBJ1-2; D is uncertain. Between the trimmed V and J ends, which lost 1 base and 2 bases, there was a span of 17 bases. The CDR3 is 17 amino acids. Germline values: CDR1 LGHDT, CDR2 YNNKEL (reference sequence).

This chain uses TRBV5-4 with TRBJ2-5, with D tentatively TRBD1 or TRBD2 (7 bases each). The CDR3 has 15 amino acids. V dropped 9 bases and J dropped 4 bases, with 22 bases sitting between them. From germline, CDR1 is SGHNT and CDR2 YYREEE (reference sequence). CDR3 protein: CATQGGGSFVETQYF. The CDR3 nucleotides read TGTGCCACCCAAGGGGGCGGGAGTTTTGTAGAGACCCAGTACTTC.

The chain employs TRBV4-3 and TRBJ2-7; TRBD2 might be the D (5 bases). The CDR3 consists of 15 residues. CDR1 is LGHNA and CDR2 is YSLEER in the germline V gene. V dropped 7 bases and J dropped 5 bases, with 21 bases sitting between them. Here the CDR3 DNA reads TGCGCCAGCAAAACTGTGCGGACTGGCTTGGACGAGCAGTACTTC. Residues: CASKTVRTGLDEQYF.

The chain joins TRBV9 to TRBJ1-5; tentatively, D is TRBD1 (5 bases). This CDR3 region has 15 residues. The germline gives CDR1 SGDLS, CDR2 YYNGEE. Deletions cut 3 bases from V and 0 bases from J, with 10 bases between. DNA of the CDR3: TGTGCCAGCAGCGCCGGGACCGATAGCAATCAGCCCCAGCATTTT. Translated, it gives CASSAGTDSNQPQHF.